Presented here are 29 T cell receptor beta chains from one specimen sequenced in a study of T cells after somatic rescue of genetic block. Repertoires were generated with immunoSEQ multiplex PCR, while TCRdb's copy carries only in-frame clones and drops some. The sample yields 95,000 to 120,000 clones, 90% to 95% seen once. Sequencing was performed on peripheral blood mononuclear cells (PBMCs). The receptor set was obtained from a woman between 18 and 30 years old.

The chain links TRBV6-1 to TRBJ1-4, with D possibly matching TRBD1 (5 bases). Germline V lookup: CDR1 MNHNS, CDR2 SASEGT. V dropped 3 bases and J dropped 11 bases, with 16 bases sitting between them. This CDR3 contains 14 residues. CDR3 in DNA: TGTGCCAGCAGTGAGGGACCCCCTCGGCGGAAACTGTTTTTT. This translates into CASSEGPPRRKLFF.

This clone was counted once. J is TRBJ1-2 and V is TRBV5-4, with D uncertain. The CDR3 contains 12 residues. V shed 3 bases and J shed 5 bases, with 8 bases lying between them. Germline V gene sequence: CDR1 SGHNT, CDR2 YYREEE (reference sequence). The CDR3 DNA sequence: TGTGCCAGCAGCTCCGACTGGTATGGCTACACCTTC. Its translation is CASSSDWYGYTF. The variable domain in full, with the rest retrieved from reference TRBV5-4 and TRBJ1-2, is ETGVTQSPTHLIKTRGQQVTLRCSSQSGHNTVSWYQQALGQGPQFIFQYYREEENGRGNFPPRFSGLQFPNYSSELNVNALELDDSALYLCASSSDWYGYTFGSGTRLTVV.

CDR3 sequence: CASSLAGTRLGTDTQYF. The CDR3 region has the DNA TGTGCCAGCAGCTTGGCCGGGACTAGGCTCGGCACAGATACGCAGTATTTT. This chain uses TRBV5-6 with TRBJ2-3; 8 bases are a match to TRBD2. Germline V gives CDR1 SGHDT, CDR2 YYEEEE. This CDR3 has 17 amino acids. The J segment lost 1 base and the V segment lost 0 bases, leaving 7 bases of the junction unmatched.

The J gene is TRBJ2-7, the V gene TRBV10-3; 13 nucleotides match TRBD2. The CDR3 runs 17 residues. Germline V gives CDR1 ENHRY, CDR2 SYGVKD. V lost 3 bases to trimming and J lost 4 bases; unmatched junction nucleotides: 9. The CDR3 DNA is TGTGCCATCAGTGATACTAGCGGGGGGGCCATGGTTTACGAGCAGTACTTC. Its translation: CAISDTSGGAMVYEQYF.

The V call is TRBV28, the J call TRBJ2-3; 8 bases are a match to TRBD1. This CDR3 is 17 amino acids long. Germline V gene sequence: CDR1 MDHEN, CDR2 SYDVKM. V was pared by 6 bases and J by 1 base, with 12 bases of the junction left unmatched. CDR3 sequence reads: CASSPRRWDRRTDTQYF. DNA for the CDR3: TGTGCCAGCAGCCCCAGACGCTGGGACAGGCGCACAGATACGCAGTATTTT.

V gene TRBV19 combines with J gene TRBJ1-2; D is perhaps TRBD1 (6 bases). The CDR3 extends over 14 amino acids. Germline V CDR1 and CDR2: LNHDA, SQIVND (reference sequence). V lost 7 bases and J 11 bases, leaving 23 bases between the germline ends. Written as DNA, the CDR3 is TGTGCCAGTACGGACCGTACGTTGGCAAGGGGGTACACCTTC. Translated: CASTDRTLARGYTF.

In this sample, this clone turned up a few times. The chain links TRBV7-3 to TRBJ2-2; D gene ambiguous. This CDR3 is built from 13 residues. Germline loops: CDR1 SGHTA, CDR2 FQGTGA. Trimming shortened V by 5 bases and J by 5 bases, and 9 bases separated the two germline ends. This CDR3 reads CASSPQETGELFF. In nucleotides, the CDR3 is TGTGCCAGCAGCCCCCAGGAGACCGGGGAGCTGTTTTTT.

This clone was detected only once. The chain uses TRBV5-1 and TRBJ2-1; 9 nucleotides match TRBD1. Germline V gene data show CDR1 as SGHRS and CDR2 as YFSETQ. The CDR3 extends over 13 amino acids. V lost 6 bases, J lost 6 bases, and 4 bases stayed unmatched. This CDR3 is CASTDRGFNEQFF. The CDR3 DNA sequence: TGCGCCAGCACTGACAGGGGGTTCAATGAGCAGTTCTTC.

This clone was found once. J is TRBJ2-1 and V is TRBV4-3, with 13 nucleotides matching TRBD2. Trimming removed 2 bases from V and 4 bases from J; junction bases left unmatched: 8. The CDR3 is 18 residues long. From germline, CDR1 is LGHNA and CDR2 YSLEER. The CDR3 reads CASSQSPLTSGGYNEQFF. The CDR3 region has the DNA TGCGCCAGCAGCCAAAGTCCCCTGACTAGCGGGGGGTACAATGAGCAGTTCTTC.

The chain joins TRBV5-1 to TRBJ2-2; 8 nucleotides match TRBD2. J gave up 5 bases and V 4 bases, and 4 bases lay outside the gene matches. The CDR3 length is 14 residues. Per germline, CDR1 SGHRS and CDR2 YFSETQ. The CDR3 sequence: CASSDSGETGELFF. The CDR3, as DNA: TGCGCCAGCAGCGATAGCGGGGAGACCGGGGAGCTGTTTTTT.

The rearrangement uses TRBV25-1 and TRBJ1-3; unclear D gene. Trimming took 1 base from V and 0 from J, leaving 10 bases between them. Germline loops: CDR1 MGHDK, CDR2 SYGVNS. The CDR3 has 16 residues. The CDR3 nucleotides read TGTGCCAGCAGTGAATTATTGGGGTTCTCTGGAAACACCATATATTTT. This codes for CASSELLGFSGNTIYF.

This sequence joins TRBV20-1 and TRBJ2-7; no definite D call. Trimming cost V 6 bases and J 3 bases, with 9 bases left between them. The CDR3 loop spans 11 amino acids. Germline assignment: CDR1 DFQATT and CDR2 SNEGSKA (reference sequence). The CDR3 DNA sequence: TGCAGTGCCTACCTTAACTACGAGCAGTACTTC. This codes for CSAYLNYEQYF.

The chain carries TRBV10-2 and TRBJ1-2, with TRBD1 identical over 12 bases. The ends lost 7 bases at V and 2 bases at J; junction bases unmatched: 5. The CDR3 consists of 15 residues. Germline CDR1 and CDR2: WSHSY and SAAADI. The CDR3 nucleotides are TGCGCCAGCAACCCGGGACAGGGGGCGAACTATGGCTACACCTTC. Protein sequence: CASNPGQGANYGYTF.

V and J are TRBV6-4 and TRBJ1-1; D not certain. V lost 2 bases and J lost 3, with 7 bases in between. There are 13 residues in the CDR3. The germline V gene encodes CDR1 MRHNA and CDR2 SNTAGT. CDR3 protein: CASSDRPHTEAFF. For the CDR3, the DNA is TGTGCCAGCAGTGACAGACCTCACACTGAAGCTTTCTTT.

The chain has TRBV23-1 and TRBJ1-1; no reliable D call. TRBV23-1 is reported as an ORF; its role is uncertain. The CDR3 runs 11 residues. The V and J ends lost 4 bases and 11 bases respectively, with 11 bases between them. In DNA, the CDR3 is TGCGCCAGCAGTCCCGGGAGTGAGGCTTTCTTT. Translated, it gives CASSPGSEAFF.

The chain is built from TRBV30 and TRBJ2-7; D remains ambiguous. V lost 3 bases and J lost 4, with 7 bases in between. Germline V gene sequence: CDR1 GTSNPN, CDR2 SVGIG (reference sequence). CDR3 length: 11 residues. CDR3 sequence reads: CAWSVTYEQYF. DNA for the CDR3: TGTGCCTGGAGCGTGACTTACGAGCAGTACTTC. Based on the CDR3 plus reference TRBV30 and TRBJ2-7, the full variable domain is SQTIHQWPATLVQPVGSPLSLECTVEGTSNPNLYWYRQAAGRGLQLLFYSVGIGQISSEVPQNLSASRPQDRQFILSSKKLLLSDSGFYLCAWSVTYEQYFGPGTRLTVT.

The V and J genes are TRBV7-3 and TRBJ1-2, with a possible D match to TRBD1 (6 bases). There are 14 residues in the CDR3. CDR1 and CDR2 (germline): SGHTA, FQGTGA. Trimming cost V 1 base and J 4 bases, with 10 bases left between them. CDR3 in DNA: TGTGCCAGCAGCTTAAACAGGGAGACCTATGGCTACACCTTC. Its translation: CASSLNRETYGYTF.

This chain joins TRBV6-1 and TRBJ1-2, with 8 bases matching TRBD1. The CDR3 has 15 amino acids. Trimming removed 2 bases from V and 6 bases from J; junction bases left unmatched: 8. In germline, CDR1 is MNHNS, CDR2 SASEGT. CDR3 sequence reads: CASSEFAGGLDGYTF. The CDR3 DNA follows: TGTGCCAGCAGTGAATTTGCAGGGGGCCTCGATGGCTACACCTTC.

The chain links TRBV18 to TRBJ1-3; the D is unclear. Germline V lookup: CDR1 KGHSH, CDR2 LQKENI. Trimming pared 1 base from V and 2 bases from J, leaving 9 bases between. This CDR3 comprises 15 residues. This CDR3 is CASSPLDTAGNTIYF. CDR3 bases: TGTGCCAGCTCACCACTAGACACGGCTGGAAACACCATATATTTT.

This rearrangement joins TRBV13 to TRBJ2-7; D remains unclear. V was trimmed by 4 bases and J by 6 bases, leaving 10 bases between them. CDR1 is PRHDT, CDR2 FYEKMQ, per germline (reference sequence). The CDR3 is made up of 12 amino acids. The CDR3 is CASSSTRREQYF. CDR3 in DNA: TGTGCCAGCAGCTCAACCCGTCGCGAGCAGTACTTC.

For the CDR3, the DNA is TGTGCCAGCAGCTTGGGCACGAGCTCTGGAAACACCATATATTTT. It translates to CASSLGTSSGNTIYF. V usage is TRBV5-4 and J usage is TRBJ1-3; D not certain. Germline V gene sequence: CDR1 SGHNT, CDR2 YYREEE (reference sequence). The CDR3 loop spans 15 amino acids. Trimming shortened V by 0 bases and J by 0 bases, and 7 bases separated the two germline ends.

This chain links TRBV11-3 with TRBJ2-5; no clear D. The V gene lost 5 bases and the J gene lost 1 base, with 11 bases spanning the gap. This CDR3 contains 14 residues. Per germline, CDR1 SGHNT and CDR2 YENEEA. Written as DNA, the CDR3 is TGTGCCAGCAGCCCATCAACAAGCCAAGAGACCCAGTACTTC. As protein: CASSPSTSQETQYF.

This chain links TRBV19 with TRBJ1-6; D is uncertain. CDR3 length equals 13 residues. V was shortened by 0 bases and J by 7 bases, with 4 bases between the two germline ends. In germline, CDR1 is LNHDA, CDR2 SQIVND (reference sequence). CDR3 amino acids: CASSIEENSPLHF. Written as DNA, the CDR3 is TGTGCCAGTAGTATAGAAGAGAATTCACCCCTCCACTTT. The full variable domain, its missing parts supplied by reference TRBV19 and TRBJ1-6, is DGGITQSPKYLFRKEGQNVTLSCEQNLNHDAMYWYRQDPGQGLRLIYYSQIVNDFQKGDIAEGYSVSREKKESFPLTVTSAQKNPTAFYLCASSIEENSPLHFGNGTRLTVT.

The chain recombines TRBV9 with TRBJ2-7; a possible D gene is TRBD1 (6 bases). Trimming stripped 0 bases from V and 2 bases from J, with 9 bases between. The CDR3 totals 14 residues. CDR1 is SGDLS and CDR2 is YYNGEE in the germline V gene. The CDR3 protein is CASSVDQGPYEQYF. As DNA, the CDR3 is TGTGCCAGCAGCGTAGATCAGGGGCCCTACGAGCAGTACTTC.

CDR3 loop: CASSPGQGATEAFF. CDR3 coding DNA: TGCGCCAGCAGCCCGGGACAGGGGGCAACTGAAGCTTTCTTT. The V call is TRBV5-1, the J call TRBJ1-1, with 12 bases fitting TRBD1. Looked up from germline, CDR1 is SGHRS and CDR2 is YFSETQ. The V and J ends lost 4 bases and 5 bases, in that order; junction bases with no gene match: 3. CDR3 length equals 14 residues.

The V gene is TRBV2, the J gene TRBJ2-2; 8 bases line up with TRBD1. The length of the CDR3 is 15 residues. The J segment lost 7 bases and the V segment lost 2 bases, leaving 6 bases of the junction unmatched. Germline V lookup: CDR1 SNHLY, CDR2 FYNNEI. The CDR3 reads CASSERTGIIGELFF. The CDR3 region has the DNA TGTGCCAGCAGTGAAAGGACAGGGATAATCGGGGAGCTGTTTTTT.

V and J are TRBV7-8 and TRBJ2-2, with TRBD1 matching 10 bases. The J segment lost 0 bases and the V segment lost 6 bases, leaving 1 base of the junction unmatched. Germline loops: CDR1 SGHVS, CDR2 FQNEAQ. The CDR3 length is 15 residues. The CDR3 bases are TGTGCCAGCAGAGGACAGGGGGCGAACACCGGGGAGCTGTTTTTT. It yields the protein CASRGQGANTGELFF. The full variable domain, its missing parts supplied by reference TRBV7-8 and TRBJ2-2, is GAGVSQSPRYKVAKRGQDVALRCDPISGHVSLFWYQQALGQGPEFLTYFQNEAQLDKSGLPSDRFFAERPEGSVSTLKIQRTQQEDSAVYLCASRGQGANTGELFFGEGSRLTVL.

The chain links TRBV9 to TRBJ2-7; a weak D match, TRBD1 (5 bases). V lost 2 bases, J lost 3 bases, and 12 bases lay in between. The CDR3 covers 14 residues. Germline CDR1 reads SGDLS; CDR2 reads YYNGEE. CDR3 DNA: TGTGCCAGCAGCGTTAGGGGTCAAGGCTACGAGCAGTACTTC. This translates into CASSVRGQGYEQYF. Complete variable domain (other parts from reference TRBV9 and TRBJ2-7): DSGVTQTPKHLITATGQRVTLRCSPRSGDLSVYWYQQSLDQGLQFLIQYYNGEERAKGNILERFSAQQFPDLHSELNLSSLELGDSALYFCASSVRGQGYEQYFGPGTRLTVT.

The chain links TRBV21-1 to TRBJ2-2; no check of the table's D call, TRBD1, against the DNA was made. TRBV21-1 has pseudogene status. The CDR3 extends over 18 amino acids. This chain's CDR3 is CASSKDRENFANTGELFF. The CDR3 nucleotides read TGTGCCAGCAGCAAAGACAGGGAGAACTTCGCGAACACCGGGGAGCTGTTTTTT.